This T cell receptor beta chain is drawn from a study of shared clonotypes between healthy human individuals. General study results and limits: The represented genetic and exposure-history diversity was limited by the small number of donors. In contrast to clonotypes shared by all four donors, non-shared clonotypes had lower generation probabilities.

Memory CD4+ cells were the fraction left after CD45RA+ naive selection. V dropped 2 bases and J dropped 2 bases, with 12 bases sitting between them. The germline V gene encodes CDR1 SGDLS and CDR2 YYNGEE. The CDR3 runs to 15 residues. For this clone: What it recognizes is unknown.

Several immunoSEQ plates received, in even portions, the genomic DNA of each subset. The data were produced by immunoSEQ multiplex PCR, yet TCRdb's version contains in-frame clones alone and is incomplete. The sample shows around 1.5 million clones, 98% of them seen only once. The genes are TRBV9 and TRBJ2-3; maybe TRBD2 (5 bases). The sequencing input was naive CD4+ T cells sorted from blood. Subset: CD45RA+ positively selected. The sequence came from a man aged 25 to 45 in good health. The chain's CDR3 is CASSVSTILTDTQYF. In nucleotides, the CDR3 is TGTGCCAGCAGCGTCTCGACTATACTCACAGATACGCAGTATTTT.